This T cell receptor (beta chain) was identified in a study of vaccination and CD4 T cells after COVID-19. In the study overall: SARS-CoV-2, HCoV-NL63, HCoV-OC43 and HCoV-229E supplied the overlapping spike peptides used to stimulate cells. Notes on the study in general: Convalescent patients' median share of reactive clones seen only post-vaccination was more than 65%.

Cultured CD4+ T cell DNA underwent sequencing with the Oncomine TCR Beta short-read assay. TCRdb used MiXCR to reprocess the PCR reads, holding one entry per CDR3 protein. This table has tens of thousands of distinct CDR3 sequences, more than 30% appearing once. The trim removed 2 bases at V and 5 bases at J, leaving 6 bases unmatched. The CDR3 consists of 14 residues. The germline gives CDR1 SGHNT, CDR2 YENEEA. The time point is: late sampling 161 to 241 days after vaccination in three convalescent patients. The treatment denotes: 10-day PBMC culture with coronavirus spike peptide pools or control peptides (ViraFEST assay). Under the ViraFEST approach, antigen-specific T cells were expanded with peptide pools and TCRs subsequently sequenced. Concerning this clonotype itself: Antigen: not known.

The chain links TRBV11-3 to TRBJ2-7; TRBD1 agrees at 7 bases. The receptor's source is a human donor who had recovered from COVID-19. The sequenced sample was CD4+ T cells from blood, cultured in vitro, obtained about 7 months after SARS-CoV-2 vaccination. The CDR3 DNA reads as TGTGCCAGCAGCTTATATGGACAGGAGGACGAGCAGTACTTC. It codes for CASSLYGQEDEQYF. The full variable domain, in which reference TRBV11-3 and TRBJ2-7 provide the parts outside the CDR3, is EAGVVQSPRYKIIEKKQPVAFWCNPISGHNTLYWYLQNLGQGPELLIRYENEEAVDDSQLPKDRFSAERLKGVDSTLKIQPAELGDSAVYLCASSLYGQEDEQYFGPGTRLTVT.